This T cell receptor (beta chain) was profiled in a study of TIL therapy for anti-PD-1-resistant metastatic lung cancer. Time point denoted: pre-treatment sample, taken before nivolumab and TIL therapy. Most excised metastases sampled were pleural nodules or supraclavicular lymph nodes. Germline CDR1 is MRHNA and CDR2 is SNTAGT. The CDR3 has 14 residues. V lost 2 bases to trimming and J lost 9 bases, with 17 bases between them. The immunoSEQ assay was v3. Method: immunoSEQ multiplex PCR; TCRdb's copy keeps in-frame clones and lacks some. In the table there are more than 90,000 clones, just over 65% of which are singletons.

The TCR sequence derives from a person between 25 and 80 years old with non-small cell lung cancer. The sequenced sample was tumor tissue, obtained at baseline. The V gene is TRBV6-4, the J gene TRBJ2-7; D is tentatively TRBD1 or TRBD2 (5 bases each). The chain's CDR3 is CASSDRDRILWQYF. CDR3 nucleotides: TGTGCCAGCAGTGACCGGGACCGGATATTGTGGCAGTACTTC.